This T cell receptor beta chain is drawn from a study of early T cells in non-severe SARS-CoV-2 infection listed by TCRdb under 2021. For the study in its entirety: Because TCR sequencing relied on bulk RNA taken from unsorted whole blood, pairing of alpha and beta chains was not possible. The research as a whole found: Matching against VDJdb was skewed toward anti-spike CD8 responses, likely underestimated virus-specific expansions, and missed private and CD4 specificities.

The study was a case-control design nested within a healthcare worker cohort in London, UK, with weekly nasopharyngeal swab PCR tests and blood sampling. Between 23 and 31 March 2020, the week of the UK lockdown, healthcare workers were enrolled and then followed up weekly for as long as 16 weeks. This clonotype was counted between two and nine times. What antigen it recognizes has not been identified. No much larger clonotype is one base removed from it; base qualities were not supplied. Library prep was done by 5' RACE. Instrument used: NextSeq 500. In the TCR library protocol, unique molecular identifiers were attached to individual cDNA molecules to correct for PCR bias and sequencing error. Both TCR alpha and beta chains were sequenced, and tight co-correlation was observed between alpha and beta sequence abundances in each sample. The study's own analysis went as follows. V gene, J gene and CDR3 annotation of TCR sequences was performed with Decombinator V4. TCRs were defined as expanded if a significant change between any two time points was detected under a Poisson model with p below 0.0001. TCR abundances were normalised to the total number of TCRs sequenced per sample and expressed as counts per million. MAIT TCRs were defined by TRAV1-2 paired with TRAJ12, TRAJ20 or TRAJ33, and iNKT TCRs by TRAV10 paired with TRAJ18. VDJdb, accessed on 1 November 2021, was searched for TCRs annotated for CMV, EBV and SARS-CoV-2, and TCRs annotated for more than one antigen were excluded. The public reads were reprocessed in TCRdb via fastp at Q25 and MiXCR, keeping in-frame beta chains. Entries that share a CDR3 protein sequence are merged under the most common genes and DNA. The authors' filters were not applied to this entry. The sample contains roughly 50,000 distinct CDR3 sequences, approximately 7.6% of them found a single time. The ten largest clones capture approximately 6.3% of the sample.

Measured from the cysteine to the phenylalanine, the CDR3 is 14 residues long. Kept here is only the CDR3 DNA, which spans 42 bases and is read in frame from base 1. V and J lose 3 bases and 3 bases, and a span of 13 bases separates them. Per the germline V gene (reference sequence), SGHNT is the CDR1 and YYREEE is the CDR2. This clonotype was sampled from an adult who was a healthcare worker with PCR-confirmed SARS-CoV-2 infection or an uninfected control (not recorded which). This sequence uses TRBV5-4 and TRBJ2-7; a tentative D call is TRBD1 (5 bases match). Sequenced: whole blood. The sequenced DNA is TGTGCCAGCAGCTCCCAGGGCGAAAACTACGAGCAGTACTTC. This gives the protein CASSSQGENYEQYF.